The entry that follows covers one TCR beta chain sequence. Its antigen remains unidentified. These data come from a study of cytomegalovirus exposure and HLA in healthy donors. Study in general: Around 77% of more than 300 genotyped donors fell in the Caucasian-associated ancestry cluster.

General study findings and limits: When analyzed later, a missense DCLRE1C variant was found to be linked to TCR beta V- and J-gene trimming. The majority of TCR sequences were rare, yet some public TCRs appeared in many donors.

This CDR3 is built from 12 residues. Germline trimming cut 2 bases from V and 9 bases from J; bases unmatched to any gene: 1. From germline, CDR1 is MNHEY and CDR2 SMNVEV (reference sequence). The PCR ran on 60 Vbeta and 13 Jbeta primers. Produced via immunoSEQ multiplex PCR; TCRdb's table is partial and in-frame only. The top ten hold 4.5% to 5% of the sample, which has about 100,000 clones, about 70% seen once. Source material: PBMCs. V gene TRBV27 combines with J gene TRBJ1-5; 7 nucleotides line up with TRBD1. This receptor was taken from a young woman in good health and CMV-seropositive. The CDR3 loop reads CASSLRQGPQHF. CDR3 in DNA: TGTGCCAGCAGTTTAAGACAGGGGCCCCAGCATTTT.